This TCR beta chain was retrieved from a study of blood T cell repertoires in COVID-19. Study-level information: Specimens from acute and convalescent COVID-19 originated in the United States, Italy and Spain.

The table came from immunoSEQ multiplex PCR; TCRdb's copy has only in-frame clones and leaves some out. The sample contains roughly 120,000 clones, 65% to 90% of which appear only once. The receptor was isolated from a woman older than 75 with active or convalescent COVID-19. Specimen: peripheral blood.

In DNA form, the CDR3 reads TGTGCCAGCAGCAATTACAGGGGGCCCGGAAACACCATATATTTT. Its translation is CASSNYRGPGNTIYF. This rearrangement joins TRBV21-1 to TRBJ1-3; the D call in the table, TRBD1, was not verified against the DNA. TRBV21-1 is described as a pseudogene. This CDR3 region has 15 residues.